This is a list of T cell receptor beta chains from one sample in a study of somatic mutations in cytotoxic T cells in rheumatoid arthritis. Repertoires were generated with immunoSEQ multiplex PCR, while TCRdb's copy carries only in-frame clones and drops some. The sample shows several thousand clones, roughly 70% of them seen only once. The specimen was CD8+ T cells sorted from blood. These receptor sequences come from an adult with rheumatoid arthritis. Each CDR3 is given with its conserved first and last residue. A D gene is named only where the DNA matches it firmly. Clone sizes are given selectively: once, few, many, or a class where the clone is expanded.

V,J,D,size,CDR3,DNA
TRBV7-2,TRBJ1-6,TRBD1,.,CASSLGTGYNSPLHF,TGTGCCAGCAGCTTAGGGACAGGGTATAATTCACCCCTCCACTTT
TRBV13,TRBJ2-2,.,.,CASSSRGSRELFF,TGTGCCAGCAGCTCTCGGGGTTCCAGGGAGCTGTTTTTT
TRBV7-3,TRBJ2-7,.,.,CASSLREAGEQYF,TGTGCCAGCAGCTTAAGAGAGGCGGGCGAGCAGTACTTC
TRBV6-1,TRBJ2-1,.,.,CASRVLDLSYNEQFF,TGTGCCAGCAGGGTACTAGATTTGTCCTACAATGAGCAGTTCTTC
TRBV6-5,TRBJ1-1,.,.,CASRAFVGTEAFF,TGTGCCAGCAGAGCATTCGTAGGCACTGAAGCTTTCTTT
TRBV28,TRBJ2-2,.,.,CASRLGTGELFF,TGTGCCAGCAGACTCGGCACCGGGGAGCTGTTTTTT
TRBV27,TRBJ2-1,TRBD2,.,CASSLGRLAGGMEQFF,TGTGCCAGCAGTTTAGGGCGTCTAGCGGGGGGGATGGAGCAGTTCTTC
TRBV2,TRBJ1-2,TRBD1,.,CASVQGQHYGYTF,TGTGCCAGCGTCCAGGGACAGCACTATGGCTACACCTTC
TRBV11-1,TRBJ2-3,TRBD2,.,CASSSGLAALALTDTQYF,TGTGCCAGCAGCTCGGGACTAGCGGCCCTGGCCCTCACAGATACGCAGTATTTT
TRBV2,TRBJ1-2,.,.,CASIHPGARGRGGGYTF,TGTGCCAGCATTCATCCGGGGGCCCGGGGTAGGGGTGGTGGCTACACCTTC
TRBV10-2,TRBJ2-7,TRBD1,.,CASSAPGQGDEQYF,TGCGCCAGCAGTGCCCCGGGACAGGGTGACGAGCAGTACTTC
TRBV9,TRBJ2-1,.,.,CASRQGLLNNEQFF,TGTGCCAGCCGGCAGGGACTTCTTAACAATGAGCAGTTCTTC
TRBV7-8,TRBJ2-5,.,.,CASSLVGRGQGPQYF,TGTGCCAGCAGCTTAGTCGGGCGGGGGCAGGGTCCCCAGTACTTC
TRBV10-3,TRBJ2-7,TRBD1,.,CAISESSGTGYEQYF,TGTGCCATCAGTGAGTCGTCGGGGACAGGCTACGAGCAGTACTTC
TRBV5-1,TRBJ2-5,TRBD1,once,CASSSGDRVVETQYF,TGCGCCAGCAGCTCGGGGGACAGGGTAGTGGAGACCCAGTACTTC
TRBV7-9,TRBJ2-5,.,once,CASRLKGEPQGGQYF,TGTGCCAGCCGATTGAAGGGGGAGCCACAAGGTGGCCAGTACTTC
TRBV7-8,TRBJ2-7,.,.,CASSLPGGSGRSYEQYF,TGTGCCAGCAGCTTACCAGGAGGTTCAGGGCGATCCTACGAGCAGTACTTC
TRBV27,TRBJ1-1,.,large,CASSLSGREAFF,TGTGCCAGCAGTTTATCTGGAAGGGAAGCTTTCTTT
TRBV13,TRBJ2-7,TRBD2,medium-sized,CASSLPGGNQSYEQYF,TGTGCCAGCAGCCTCCCGGGGGGTAACCAATCCTACGAGCAGTACTTC
TRBV15,TRBJ2-3,TRBD2,.,CATSRDMAGGSTDTQYF,TGTGCCACCAGCAGAGATATGGCGGGGGGGTCGACAGATACGCAGTATTTT
TRBV6-5,TRBJ1-2,.,.,CASSPIGIDGYTF,TGTGCCAGCAGCCCTATAGGGATCGATGGCTACACCTTC
TRBV9,TRBJ2-3,TRBD1,once,CASSVEGALADTQYF,TGTGCCAGCAGCGTAGAGGGGGCTCTGGCAGATACGCAGTATTTT
TRBV11-2,TRBJ2-7,.,.,CASSLEGQDSYEQYF,TGTGCCAGCAGCTTAGAGGGGCAGGACTCCTACGAGCAGTACTTC
TRBV7-7,TRBJ2-2,.,medium-sized,CATRTGGELFF,TGTGCGACCCGGACGGGAGGGGAGCTGTTTTTT
TRBV6-1,TRBJ2-3,TRBD1,few,CASSEPPGQGSTDTQYF,TGTGCCAGCAGTGAACCCCCGGGACAGGGTAGCACAGATACGCAGTATTTT
TRBV7-9,TRBJ2-7,.,.,CASSLVSGSSYEQYF,TGTGCCAGCAGCTTAGTAAGCGGAAGCTCCTACGAGCAGTACTTC
TRBV19,TRBJ1-1,.,.,CASQTANTEAFF,TGTGCCAGCCAAACAGCGAACACTGAAGCTTTCTTT
TRBV6-4,TRBJ2-2,.,.,CASSDSKSVAGELFF,TGTGCCAGCAGTGACTCGAAGTCGGTGGCCGGGGAGCTGTTTTTT
TRBV20-1,TRBJ1-1,.,.,CSASKNTEAFF,TGCAGTGCGAGTAAGAACACTGAAGCTTTCTTT
TRBV27,TRBJ2-3,TRBD2,.,CASRLGTSGGTGTDTQYF,TGTGCCAGCAGGTTAGGCACTAGCGGGGGGACTGGGACAGATACGCAGTATTTT
TRBV28,TRBJ2-5,TRBD2,.,CAITRNGAGEQYF,TGTGCCATAACCAGAAACGGGGCGGGGGAGCAGTACTTC
TRBV7-9,TRBJ1-5,.,.,CASSPGHAGNQPQHF,TGTGCCAGCAGCCCGGGACACGCCGGCAATCAGCCCCAGCATTTT
TRBV7-9,TRBJ2-2,.,.,CASIHDSDRMTGELFF,TGTGCCAGCATCCATGACAGCGACCGAATGACCGGGGAGCTGTTTTTT
TRBV29-1,TRBJ2-5,.,once,CSVEGFVHDQETQYF,TGCAGCGTTGAAGGCTTTGTCCACGATCAAGAGACCCAGTACTTC
TRBV19,TRBJ2-3,.,.,CASSYTSSTDTQYF,TGTGCCAGTAGTTATACATCTAGCACAGATACGCAGTATTTT
TRBV5-1,TRBJ2-7,TRBD2,.,CASSLGWSGGAYEQYF,TGCGCCAGCAGCTTGGGATGGAGCGGGGGCGCCTACGAGCAGTACTTC
TRBV9,TRBJ2-7,.,.,CASKGGAEQYF,TGTGCCAGCAAGGGGGGGGCCGAGCAGTACTTC
TRBV5-4,TRBJ2-7,.,.,CASSAWDTSYEQYF,TGTGCCAGCAGCGCGTGGGACACCTCCTACGAGCAGTACTTC
TRBV4-1,TRBJ2-3,.,medium-sized,CASSQAMGDTQYF,TGCGCCAGCAGCCAAGCCATGGGGGATACGCAGTATTTT
TRBV7-2,TRBJ2-2,TRBD2,.,CASRAGGATGELFF,TGTGCCAGCAGGGCGGGGGGGGCCACCGGGGAGCTGTTTTTT
TRBV6-6,TRBJ2-3,.,.,CASSYSDTQYF,TGTGCCAGCAGTTACTCCGATACGCAGTATTTT
TRBV19,TRBJ1-5,TRBD1,large,CASSISAGTGATGNQPQHF,TGTGCCAGTAGTATTTCTGCCGGGACAGGGGCTACGGGCAATCAGCCCCAGCATTTT
TRBV19,TRBJ1-5,.,few,CASLDGRNNQPQHF,TGTGCCAGTCTCGACGGACGGAACAATCAGCCCCAGCATTTT
TRBV18,TRBJ2-7,TRBD2,.,CASSPSGGYYEQYF,TGTGCCAGCTCACCTAGCGGGGGATACTACGAGCAGTACTTC
TRBV11-2,TRBJ2-7,.,.,CASTGLSGGTYEQYF,TGTGCCAGCACCGGCCTCTCTGGGGGCACCTACGAGCAGTACTTC
TRBV6-1,TRBJ1-1,TRBD1,.,CASSEGQGESTEAFF,TGTGCCAGCAGTGAAGGACAGGGGGAAAGCACTGAAGCTTTCTTT
TRBV5-1,TRBJ2-1,TRBD1,.,CASSPRGSEQFF,TGCGCCAGCAGCCCCAGGGGGAGCGAGCAGTTCTTC